A selection of T cell receptor beta chains follows, all from one sample in a study of T cell responses to AZD1222 COVID-19 vaccine. Profiling relied on immunoSEQ multiplex PCR, and the TCRdb table lists in-frame clones only, not all of them. The repertoire holds more than 50,000 clones, with around 84% as singletons. Source: peripheral blood, taken on day 0 of AZD1222 vaccination. These receptors all stem from an adult in good health. The CDR3 runs from the conserved cysteine through the conserved F or W. A D gene is named only where the DNA matches it firmly. Where a row states a size, it is once, few, many or the class of an expanded clone; other rows omit it.

CDR3nt: TGTGCCAGCAGTACGGGGCAGGGGAACAGAGCTTTCTTT; CDR3aa: CASSTGQGNRAFF; d_gene: -; j_gene: TRBJ1-1; v_gene: TRBV6-2/TRBV6-3; abundance: -
CDR3nt: TGTGCCAGCAGCCCCCTTCCAGCGGGAGGGGGGAATGAGCAGTTCTTC; CDR3aa: CASSPLPAGGGNEQFF; d_gene: TRBD2; j_gene: TRBJ2-1; v_gene: TRBV7-9; abundance: -
CDR3nt: TGTGCCAGCAGTACGGGGGGCGAGGGCAATCAGCCCCAGCATTTT; CDR3aa: CASSTGGEGNQPQHF; d_gene: -; j_gene: TRBJ1-5; v_gene: TRBV6-2/TRBV6-3; abundance: -
CDR3nt: TGTGCCAGCAAAGGAGGGTCCTACGAGCAGTACTTC; CDR3aa: CASKGGSYEQYF; d_gene: -; j_gene: TRBJ2-7; v_gene: TRBV28; abundance: -
CDR3nt: TGTGCCAGCAGCTTAGCGCAGGGGGCTGAAGCTTTCTTT; CDR3aa: CASSLAQGAEAFF; d_gene: TRBD1; j_gene: TRBJ1-1; v_gene: TRBV7-9; abundance: -
CDR3nt: TGTGCCAGCAGTGAAAGAGACTGGGACACCGGGGAGCTGTTTTTT; CDR3aa: CASSERDWDTGELFF; d_gene: -; j_gene: TRBJ2-2; v_gene: TRBV25-1; abundance: few
CDR3nt: TGCGCCAGCAGCTTTGGGCAGGGAACCGGGGAGCTGTTTTTT; CDR3aa: CASSFGQGTGELFF; d_gene: -; j_gene: TRBJ2-2; v_gene: TRBV5-1; abundance: -
CDR3nt: TGTGCCAGCAGCTTGGAGACGGGCTACGAGCAGTACTTC; CDR3aa: CASSLETGYEQYF; d_gene: -; j_gene: TRBJ2-7; v_gene: TRBV5-4; abundance: -
CDR3nt: TGTGCCAGCTCACCAGGGGCGCCGGATAATTCACCCCTCCACTTT; CDR3aa: CASSPGAPDNSPLHF; d_gene: -; j_gene: TRBJ1-6; v_gene: TRBV18; abundance: -
CDR3nt: TGTGCCAGCAGTTACGGACTCTATGAAGGCGAGCAGTACTTC; CDR3aa: CASSYGLYEGEQYF; d_gene: -; j_gene: TRBJ2-7; v_gene: TRBV6-5; abundance: -
CDR3nt: TGTGCCAGTAGTCCAGGCGGCCTCGGCAGTGAGCAGTTCTTC; CDR3aa: CASSPGGLGSEQFF; d_gene: -; j_gene: TRBJ2-1; v_gene: TRBV19; abundance: -
CDR3nt: TGCGCCAGCAGCCAACGGACAGGGTCCTACGAGCAGTACTTC; CDR3aa: CASSQRTGSYEQYF; d_gene: TRBD1; j_gene: TRBJ2-7; v_gene: TRBV4-3; abundance: -
CDR3nt: TGCGCCAGCAGCCAAGACTACAGGGGTTCCATTTCACCCCTCCACTTT; CDR3aa: CASSQDYRGSISPLHF; d_gene: TRBD1; j_gene: TRBJ1-6; v_gene: TRBV4-3; abundance: -
CDR3nt: TGTGCCATCAAGGGGTCGAGCAATCAGCCCCAGCATTTT; CDR3aa: CAIKGSSNQPQHF; d_gene: -; j_gene: TRBJ1-5; v_gene: TRBV10-3; abundance: -
CDR3nt: TGTGCCACCAGTGATTTACGACTAGCGGGAGACACCGGGGAGCTGTTTTTT; CDR3aa: CATSDLRLAGDTGELFF; d_gene: TRBD2; j_gene: TRBJ2-2; v_gene: TRBV24-1; abundance: -
CDR3nt: TGTGCCAGTACGAAGGGACAGCCGAACACTGAAGCTTTCTTT; CDR3aa: CASTKGQPNTEAFF; d_gene: TRBD1; j_gene: TRBJ1-1; v_gene: TRBV9; abundance: -
CDR3nt: TGTGCCAGCAGCTCCAAGAACACCGGGGAGCTGTTTTTT; CDR3aa: CASSSKNTGELFF; d_gene: -; j_gene: TRBJ2-2; v_gene: TRBV7-9; abundance: -
CDR3nt: TGTGCCAGCAGCTTACAAGCGGGAGAACAAGAGACCCAGTACTTC; CDR3aa: CASSLQAGEQETQYF; d_gene: TRBD2; j_gene: TRBJ2-5; v_gene: TRBV7-2; abundance: -
CDR3nt: TGTGCCAGCAGCTTAGATCAACCAGGGTGGGTCACCGGGGAGCTGTTTTTT; CDR3aa: CASSLDQPGWVTGELFF; d_gene: -; j_gene: TRBJ2-2; v_gene: TRBV11-2; abundance: few
CDR3nt: TGTGCCAGCAGTTTATATCCCGGGGTCACTGAAGCTTTCTTT; CDR3aa: CASSLYPGVTEAFF; d_gene: -; j_gene: TRBJ1-1; v_gene: TRBV27; abundance: -
CDR3nt: TGTGCCAGCAGCTCATTGACTCACTCCTACAATGAGCAGTTCTTC; CDR3aa: CASSSLTHSYNEQFF; d_gene: -; j_gene: TRBJ2-1; v_gene: TRBV11-2; abundance: -
CDR3nt: TGTGCCAGCAGCACCGGGACAGGGGCTAATTCACCCCTCCACTTT; CDR3aa: CASSTGTGANSPLHF; d_gene: TRBD1; j_gene: TRBJ1-6; v_gene: TRBV9; abundance: few
CDR3nt: TGTGCCAGCAGCCAATTTGTCACCAGCTACGAGCAGTACTTC; CDR3aa: CASSQFVTSYEQYF; d_gene: -; j_gene: TRBJ2-7; v_gene: TRBV14; abundance: few
CDR3nt: TGTGCCAGCAGCCGTCGAAGCTCGGGACTCCTAGCAACCGGGGAGCTGTTTTTT; CDR3aa: CASSRRSSGLLATGELFF; d_gene: -; j_gene: TRBJ2-2; v_gene: TRBV7-8; abundance: -
CDR3nt: TGTGCCAGCAGTTTAAAGAGCAGGGGAGTAAGTGGCTACACCTTC; CDR3aa: CASSLKSRGVSGYTF; d_gene: -; j_gene: TRBJ1-2; v_gene: TRBV28; abundance: -
CDR3nt: TGTGCCACCAGTGGAGAGGGGAATCAGCCCCAGCATTTT; CDR3aa: CATSGEGNQPQHF; d_gene: -; j_gene: TRBJ1-5; v_gene: TRBV24-1; abundance: -
CDR3nt: TGTGCCAGCAGTTTGGGAAAGCTCATAAAGCAGTTCTTC; CDR3aa: CASSLGKLIKQFF; d_gene: -; j_gene: TRBJ2-1; v_gene: TRBV28; abundance: -
CDR3nt: TGCGCCAGCAGCCGGGGTAGTCTAGCGGGAGATCCCGGGGAGCTGTTTTTT; CDR3aa: CASSRGSLAGDPGELFF; d_gene: TRBD2; j_gene: TRBJ2-2; v_gene: TRBV4-3; abundance: -
CDR3nt: TGCGCCAGCAGAATGGACAGGGTCAGCACAGATACGCAGTATTTT; CDR3aa: CASRMDRVSTDTQYF; d_gene: TRBD1; j_gene: TRBJ2-3; v_gene: TRBV5-1; abundance: -
CDR3nt: TGCGCCAGCAGCCATGATGAGGGACAGGGGGCTCGTGGCTACACCTTC; CDR3aa: CASSHDEGQGARGYTF; d_gene: TRBD1; j_gene: TRBJ1-2; v_gene: TRBV5-1; abundance: few
CDR3nt: TGTGCCAGCAGTTCAAATTCCGGGACAGGGGCTGAAGCTTTCTTT; CDR3aa: CASSSNSGTGAEAFF; d_gene: TRBD1; j_gene: TRBJ1-1; v_gene: TRBV6-5; abundance: -
CDR3nt: TGCGCCAGCAGCCAAGGGACCGGCGATCAGCCCCAGCATTTT; CDR3aa: CASSQGTGDQPQHF; d_gene: -; j_gene: TRBJ1-5; v_gene: TRBV4-3; abundance: few
CDR3nt: TGTGCCAGCAGCTTGGAGAGGAAGGACGGGGAGCTGTTTTTT; CDR3aa: CASSLERKDGELFF; d_gene: -; j_gene: TRBJ2-2; v_gene: TRBV5-4; abundance: few
CDR3nt: TGTGCCAGCAGTCCCCGGCCTAGCGGGAGGAAGGAAGAGACCCAGTACTTC; CDR3aa: CASSPRPSGRKEETQYF; d_gene: TRBD2; j_gene: TRBJ2-5; v_gene: TRBV6-2/TRBV6-3; abundance: -
CDR3nt: TGTGCCAGCAGCGCAGTCCGGAGGACTGAAGCTTTCTTT; CDR3aa: CASSAVRRTEAFF; d_gene: -; j_gene: TRBJ1-1; v_gene: TRBV7-9; abundance: -
CDR3nt: TGTGCCAGCAGGTCAGGGGTAAACACTGAAGCTTTCTTT; CDR3aa: CASRSGVNTEAFF; d_gene: -; j_gene: TRBJ1-1; v_gene: TRBV12-3/TRBV12-4; abundance: once
CDR3nt: TGCAGCGTTGGACGGGGGCGAAACTATGGCTACACCTTC; CDR3aa: CSVGRGRNYGYTF; d_gene: -; j_gene: TRBJ1-2; v_gene: TRBV29-1; abundance: -
CDR3nt: TGTGCCAGCAGCCGAACCAGGGGCTTGAACACTGAAGCTTTCTTT; CDR3aa: CASSRTRGLNTEAFF; d_gene: -; j_gene: TRBJ1-1; v_gene: TRBV14; abundance: -
CDR3nt: TGTGCCAGCAGCCTGATTGGCACTGAAGCTTTCTTT; CDR3aa: CASSLIGTEAFF; d_gene: -; j_gene: TRBJ1-1; v_gene: TRBV28; abundance: -
CDR3nt: TGTGCCAGCAGCCAAGTGCTAGCGGGAGGGTCCGGGGAGCTGTTTTTT; CDR3aa: CASSQVLAGGSGELFF; d_gene: TRBD2; j_gene: TRBJ2-2; v_gene: TRBV14; abundance: few
CDR3nt: TGTGCCACCTCCAAAGGAGGTCTGAATGAAGGGCAGTTCTTC; CDR3aa: CATSKGGLNEGQFF; d_gene: -; j_gene: TRBJ2-1; v_gene: TRBV24-1; abundance: -
CDR3nt: TGTGCCAGCAGCCTGGGGACGTCGACTCTTGAAGCTTTCTTT; CDR3aa: CASSLGTSTLEAFF; d_gene: -; j_gene: TRBJ1-1; v_gene: TRBV7-9; abundance: -
CDR3nt: TGCGCCAGCAGCTTGAATGGGATTCTGGACAATGAGCAGTTCTTC; CDR3aa: CASSLNGILDNEQFF; d_gene: -; j_gene: TRBJ2-1; v_gene: TRBV5-1; abundance: -
CDR3nt: TGTGCCAGCAGCTTTCTCGGTGGGACTAGCGGAACCTACAATGAGCAGTTCTTC; CDR3aa: CASSFLGGTSGTYNEQFF; d_gene: TRBD2; j_gene: TRBJ2-1; v_gene: TRBV7-9; abundance: -
CDR3nt: TGTGCCAGTCTTGGGGGAGTGCTATACAATGAGCAGTTCTTC; CDR3aa: CASLGGVLYNEQFF; d_gene: -; j_gene: TRBJ2-1; v_gene: TRBV5-8; abundance: -
CDR3nt: TGTGCCAGCAGTGCGACAGTAGGGGGCGCAGAGACCCAGTACTTC; CDR3aa: CASSATVGGAETQYF; d_gene: TRBD1; j_gene: TRBJ2-5; v_gene: TRBV9; abundance: -
CDR3nt: TGTGCCAGCAGTCTTGGGATGAACACTGAAGCTTTCTTT; CDR3aa: CASSLGMNTEAFF; d_gene: -; j_gene: TRBJ1-1; v_gene: TRBV6-5; abundance: -
CDR3nt: TGTGCCAGCAGCCTTACAGGGAGAGAGCAGTACTTC; CDR3aa: CASSLTGREQYF; d_gene: -; j_gene: TRBJ2-7; v_gene: TRBV12-3/TRBV12-4; abundance: -
CDR3nt: TGTGCCAGCAGTTTAAAGTCGAACCTGGAGCAGTTCTTC; CDR3aa: CASSLKSNLEQFF; d_gene: -; j_gene: TRBJ2-1; v_gene: TRBV27; abundance: -
CDR3nt: TGTGCCAGCAGTCGGCGGACAGGGGGCGCGGAGGGCTACACCTTC; CDR3aa: CASSRRTGGAEGYTF; d_gene: TRBD1; j_gene: TRBJ1-2; v_gene: TRBV6-5; abundance: -
CDR3nt: TGTGCCAGCAGCTTGCGAGGGCCGTCTGGAAACACCATATATTTT; CDR3aa: CASSLRGPSGNTIYF; d_gene: -; j_gene: TRBJ1-3; v_gene: TRBV7-9; abundance: -
CDR3nt: TGTGCCTGGAGTACAAGCGGGAGAGAGACCCAGTACTTC; CDR3aa: CAWSTSGRETQYF; d_gene: TRBD2; j_gene: TRBJ2-5; v_gene: TRBV30; abundance: once
CDR3nt: TGTGCCAGCAGTCGACGGAAATCTAGGCAAGATACGCAGTATTTT; CDR3aa: CASSRRKSRQDTQYF; d_gene: -; j_gene: TRBJ2-3; v_gene: TRBV13; abundance: -
CDR3nt: TGTGCCAGTAGTATAGATCTAACGGGAGAGGGGGAGCTGTTTTTT; CDR3aa: CASSIDLTGEGELFF; d_gene: -; j_gene: TRBJ2-2; v_gene: TRBV19; abundance: -
CDR3nt: TGTGCCAGCCTAGGGACAGGTTCATGGAGTACTGAAGCTTTCTTT; CDR3aa: CASLGTGSWSTEAFF; d_gene: TRBD1; j_gene: TRBJ1-1; v_gene: TRBV28; abundance: -
CDR3nt: TGTGCCAGCAGTGACCGTTGGGCTAGCGGGGATACGCAGTATTTT; CDR3aa: CASSDRWASGDTQYF; d_gene: TRBD2; j_gene: TRBJ2-3; v_gene: TRBV6-4; abundance: once
CDR3nt: TGTGCCAGTAGTATAGGCCAGGGAAAAGGGAACACCATATATTTT; CDR3aa: CASSIGQGKGNTIYF; d_gene: -; j_gene: TRBJ1-3; v_gene: TRBV19; abundance: -
CDR3nt: TGTGCCAGCTCACCACTGACAGGGTCCTATGGCTACACCTTC; CDR3aa: CASSPLTGSYGYTF; d_gene: TRBD1; j_gene: TRBJ1-2; v_gene: TRBV18; abundance: -
CDR3nt: TGTGCCAGTAGTAGAGATTACCGCTCGGGCTACACCTTC; CDR3aa: CASSRDYRSGYTF; d_gene: -; j_gene: TRBJ1-2; v_gene: TRBV19; abundance: -